This T cell receptor (beta chain) is drawn from a study of cytomegalovirus exposure and HLA in healthy donors. Findings and limits, study-wide: Most of the CMV-associated TCR beta chains (in a later analysis) appeared to be HLA-restricted. Reports indicated that the classifier achieved high specificity and sensitivity in diagnosing cytomegalovirus status.

Remarks on this clone: Its antigen is undetermined.

The trim removed 3 bases at V and 3 bases at J, leaving 13 bases unmatched. Per germline, CDR1 SGHNT and CDR2 YYREEE (reference sequence). This CDR3 comprises 18 residues. In the PCR, 60 Vbeta and 13 Jbeta primers were used. Using immunoSEQ multiplex PCR, the repertoire was profiled, and TCRdb retains in-frame clones only, with some absent. The sample consists of about 150,000 clones, 60% to 80% of them appearing once. Healthy bone marrow donors formed the donor group. The sample comprised PBMCs. The source of this sequence is a man between 18 and 29 years old in good health and CMV-seropositive. The chain combines TRBV5-4 with TRBJ2-4; 9 nucleotides match TRBD2. The CDR3 DNA reads as TGTGCCAGCAGCTCGACTAGCGGTGTACACCTCGACAAAAACATTCAGTACTTC. As protein: CASSSTSGVHLDKNIQYF.